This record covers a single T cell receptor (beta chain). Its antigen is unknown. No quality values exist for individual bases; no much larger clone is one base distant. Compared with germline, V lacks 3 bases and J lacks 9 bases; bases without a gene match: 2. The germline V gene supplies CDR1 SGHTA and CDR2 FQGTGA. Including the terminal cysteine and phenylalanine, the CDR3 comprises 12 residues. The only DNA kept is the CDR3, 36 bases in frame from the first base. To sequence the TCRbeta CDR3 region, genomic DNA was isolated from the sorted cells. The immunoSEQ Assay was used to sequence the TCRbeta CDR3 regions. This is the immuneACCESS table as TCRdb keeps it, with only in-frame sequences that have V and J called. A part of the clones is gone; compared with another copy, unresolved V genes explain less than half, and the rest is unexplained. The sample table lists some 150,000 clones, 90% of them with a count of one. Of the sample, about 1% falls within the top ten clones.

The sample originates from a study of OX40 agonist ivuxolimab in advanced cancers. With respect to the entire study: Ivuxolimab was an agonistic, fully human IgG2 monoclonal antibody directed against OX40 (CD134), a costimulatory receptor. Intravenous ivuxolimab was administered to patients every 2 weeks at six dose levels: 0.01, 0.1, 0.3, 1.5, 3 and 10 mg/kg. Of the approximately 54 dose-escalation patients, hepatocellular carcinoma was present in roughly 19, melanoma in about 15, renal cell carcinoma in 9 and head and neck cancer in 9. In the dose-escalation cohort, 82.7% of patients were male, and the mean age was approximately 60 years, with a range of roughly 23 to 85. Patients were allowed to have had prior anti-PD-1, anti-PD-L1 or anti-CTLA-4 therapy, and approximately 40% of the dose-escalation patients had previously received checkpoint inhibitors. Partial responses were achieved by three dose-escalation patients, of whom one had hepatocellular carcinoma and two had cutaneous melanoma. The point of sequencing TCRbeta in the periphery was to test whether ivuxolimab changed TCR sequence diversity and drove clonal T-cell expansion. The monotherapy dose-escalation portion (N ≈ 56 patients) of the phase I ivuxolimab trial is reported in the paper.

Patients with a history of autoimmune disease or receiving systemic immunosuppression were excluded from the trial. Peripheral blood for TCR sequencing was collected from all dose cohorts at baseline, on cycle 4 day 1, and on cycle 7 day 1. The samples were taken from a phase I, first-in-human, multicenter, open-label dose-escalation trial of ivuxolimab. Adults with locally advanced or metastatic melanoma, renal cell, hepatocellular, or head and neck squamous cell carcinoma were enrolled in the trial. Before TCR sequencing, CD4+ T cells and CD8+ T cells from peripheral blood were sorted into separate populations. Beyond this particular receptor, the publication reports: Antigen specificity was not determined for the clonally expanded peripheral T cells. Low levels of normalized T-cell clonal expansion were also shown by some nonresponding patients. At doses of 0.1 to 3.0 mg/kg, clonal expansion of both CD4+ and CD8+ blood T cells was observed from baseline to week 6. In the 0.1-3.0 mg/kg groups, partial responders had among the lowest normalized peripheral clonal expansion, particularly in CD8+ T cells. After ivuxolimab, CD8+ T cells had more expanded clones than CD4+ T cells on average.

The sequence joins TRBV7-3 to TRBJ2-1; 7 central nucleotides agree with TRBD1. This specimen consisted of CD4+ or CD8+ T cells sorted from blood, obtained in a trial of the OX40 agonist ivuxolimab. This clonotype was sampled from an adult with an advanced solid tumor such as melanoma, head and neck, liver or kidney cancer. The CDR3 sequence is CASSFRQGEQFF. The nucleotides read TGTGCCAGCAGCTTCCGACAGGGTGAGCAGTTCTTC.